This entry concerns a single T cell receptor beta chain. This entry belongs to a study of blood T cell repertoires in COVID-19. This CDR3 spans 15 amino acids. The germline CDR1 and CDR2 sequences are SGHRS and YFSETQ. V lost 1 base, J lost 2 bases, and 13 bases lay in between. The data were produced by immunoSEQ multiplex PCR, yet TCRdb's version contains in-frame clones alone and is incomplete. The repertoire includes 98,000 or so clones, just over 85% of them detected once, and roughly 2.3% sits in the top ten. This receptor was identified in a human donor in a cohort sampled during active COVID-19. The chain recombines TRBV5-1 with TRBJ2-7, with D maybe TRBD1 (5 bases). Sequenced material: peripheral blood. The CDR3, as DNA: TGCGCCAGCAGCTTGTATTCGGACACAACCTACGAGCAGTACTTC. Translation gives CASSLYSDTTYEQYF.